The 8 T cell receptor beta chains given below trace back to one sample, sequenced in a study of blood T cell repertoires in COVID-19. Sequencing used immunoSEQ multiplex PCR; TCRdb keeps in-frame clones, though not all of them. The sample lists about 260,000 clones; around 87% were seen once. Material: peripheral blood. These receptors all come from a woman aged 40 to 50 who had recovered from COVID-19.

The chain has TRBV5-6 and TRBJ1-2; D remains unclear. This CDR3 contains 13 residues. Trimming took 5 bases from V and 1 from J, leaving 9 bases between them. Germline CDR1 SGHDT, CDR2 YYEEEE. CDR3 nucleotide sequence: TGTGCCAGCAGGGGAGTAGATAACTATGGCTACACCTTC. Translating gives CASRGVDNYGYTF.

This clone was seen a few times. The V call is TRBV3-1 (or the pseudogene TRBV3-2), the J call TRBJ1-1; D is ambiguous. Germline CDR1 and CDR2: LGHDT and YNNKEL (reference sequence). This CDR3 contains 16 residues. V was trimmed by 0 bases and J by 3 bases, leaving 14 bases between them. DNA of the CDR3: TGTGCCAGCAGCCAAGAAACGAACAGCGGGGACACTGAAGCTTTCTTT. It translates to CASSQETNSGDTEAFF.

This sequence joins TRBV9 and TRBJ2-3; 10 bases are shared with TRBD2. The CDR3 sequence is 16 residues long. V shed 4 bases and J 2 bases; nucleotides not matched to a gene: 7. The V gene's germline CDR1 is SGDLS and CDR2 YYNGEE. CDR3 bases: TGTGCCAGCAGCCCCTGGAGCGGGGGGGCCACAGATACGCAGTATTTT. Translating it yields CASSPWSGGATDTQYF.

The chain employs TRBV12-3 or TRBV12-4 and TRBJ2-7, with 9 bases that match TRBD1. CDR3 length: 13 amino acids. V trimming: 5 bases; J trimming: 6 bases; junction bases outside the gene matches: 5. The CDR3, as DNA: TGTGCCAGCAGTCCCACGACAGGGGGCGAGCAGTACTTC. Translated, it gives CASSPTTGGEQYF.

The CDR3: CASSYPGLLFSYEQYF. In nucleotides, the CDR3 is TGTGCCAGCAGTTACCCCGGACTGCTCTTCTCCTACGAGCAGTACTTC. The chain links TRBV6-2 or TRBV6-3 to TRBJ2-7, with D perhaps TRBD2 (5 bases). The CDR3 runs to 16 residues. Germline-derived CDR1 and CDR2 are MNHEY and SVGEGT. V lost 2 bases to trimming and J lost 0 bases, with 14 bases between them.

This clone was seen once. The chain uses TRBV27 and TRBJ1-1; TRBD1 aligns across 9 bases. There are 15 residues in the CDR3. V shed 1 base, J shed 4 bases, and the junction held 4 bases outside the gene matches. Germline V gives CDR1 MNHEY, CDR2 SMNVEV (reference sequence). The CDR3 DNA is TGTGCCAGCAGTTTATGGACAGGGGTTGTCACTGAAGCTTTCTTT. The encoded protein is CASSLWTGVVTEAFF.

The rearrangement joins TRBV5-4 to TRBJ1-1, with no clear D. From germline, CDR1 is SGHNT and CDR2 YYREEE (reference sequence). The CDR3 is made up of 15 amino acids. V was cut by 3 bases and J by 0 bases, with 12 bases left in between. CDR3: CASSSPSGVNTEAFF. CDR3 nucleotides: TGTGCCAGCAGCTCGCCCTCCGGGGTGAACACTGAAGCTTTCTTT.

The chain is built from TRBV4-1 and TRBJ1-4; D is possibly TRBD1 (6 bases). Germline V gene lookup returns CDR1 MGHRA and CDR2 YSYEKL. V lost 3 bases, J lost 0 bases, and 11 bases lay in between. There are 16 residues in the CDR3. The CDR3 sequence: CASSQGDTATNEKLFF. The CDR3 DNA follows: TGCGCCAGCAGCCAGGGGGACACCGCAACTAATGAAAAACTGTTTTTT.